A single sample is the source of the 2 T cell receptor beta chains below, sequenced in a study of cytomegalovirus exposure and HLA in healthy donors. Generated by immunoSEQ multiplex PCR, the TCRdb table keeps only in-frame clones and is missing some. The table includes 150,000 to 200,000 clones, 75% to 90% detected once. The sequenced material came from PBMCs. Every receptor here comes from a man aged 18 to 30 in good health and CMV-seropositive.

J is TRBJ2-3 and V is TRBV7-8; D is unclear. V lost 4 bases and J 3 bases, leaving 8 bases between the germline ends. Germline assignment: CDR1 SGHVS and CDR2 FQNEAQ. This CDR3 region has 13 residues. This CDR3 is CASSYRQTDTQYF. The CDR3 DNA is TGTGCCAGCAGCTACCGCCAGACAGATACGCAGTATTTT.

The DNA of the CDR3 is TGTGCCAGCAGTGAAGAGGAGCAGTACTTC. Protein product: CASSEEEQYF. The genes are TRBV6-5 and TRBJ2-7; D is ambiguous. The CDR3 has 10 amino acids. V lost 5 bases to trimming and J lost 7 bases, with 6 bases between them. Germline CDR1 is MNHEY and CDR2 is SVGAGI.